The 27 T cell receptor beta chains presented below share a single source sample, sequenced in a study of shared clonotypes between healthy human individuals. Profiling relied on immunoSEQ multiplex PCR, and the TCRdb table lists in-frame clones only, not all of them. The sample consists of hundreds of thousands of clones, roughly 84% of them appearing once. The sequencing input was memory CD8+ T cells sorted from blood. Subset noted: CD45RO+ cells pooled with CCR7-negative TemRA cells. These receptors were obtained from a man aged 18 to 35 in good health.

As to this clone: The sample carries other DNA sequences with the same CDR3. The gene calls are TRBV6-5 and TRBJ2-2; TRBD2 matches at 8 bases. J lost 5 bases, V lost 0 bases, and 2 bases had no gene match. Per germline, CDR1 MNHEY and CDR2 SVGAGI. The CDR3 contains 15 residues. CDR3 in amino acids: CASSYSSSGTGELFF. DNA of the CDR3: TGTGCCAGCAGTTACTCGTCTAGCGGGACCGGGGAGCTGTTTTTT.

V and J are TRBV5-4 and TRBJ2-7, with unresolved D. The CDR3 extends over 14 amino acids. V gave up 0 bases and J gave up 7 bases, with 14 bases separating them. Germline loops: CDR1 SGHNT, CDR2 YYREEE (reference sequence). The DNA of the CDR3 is TGTGCCAGCAGCTTGGCCCCCGGAGTACGGGAGCAGTACTTC. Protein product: CASSLAPGVREQYF.

CDR3 coding DNA: TGTGCCAGCAGCTCTCATGGGAACACTGAAGCTTTCTTT. The encoded protein is CASSSHGNTEAFF. J is TRBJ1-1 and V is TRBV5-4; D remains unclear. Trimming removed 3 bases at V and 1 base at J, with 7 bases between. Germline values: CDR1 SGHNT, CDR2 YYREEE (reference sequence). This CDR3 has 13 amino acids.

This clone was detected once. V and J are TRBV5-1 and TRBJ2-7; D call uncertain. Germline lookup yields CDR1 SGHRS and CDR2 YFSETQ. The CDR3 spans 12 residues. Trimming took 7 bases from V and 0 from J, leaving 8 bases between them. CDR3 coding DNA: TGCGCCAGCGGGGTTGCCTCCTACGAGCAGTACTTC. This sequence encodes CASGVASYEQYF.

CDR3 residues: CASSEWGPGEQYF. CDR3 nucleotide sequence: TGTGCCAGCAGTGAATGGGGCCCAGGGGAGCAGTACTTC. The chain has TRBV25-1 and TRBJ2-7; maybe TRBD1 (5 bases). V was pared by 1 base and J by 7 bases, with 11 bases between. The CDR3 contains 13 residues. CDR1 is MGHDK, CDR2 SYGVNS, per germline.

The CDR3 reads CASSHPGYEQYF. DNA for the CDR3: TGTGCCAGCAGTCACCCGGGCTACGAGCAGTACTTC. V is TRBV6-5 and J is TRBJ2-7, with no clear D. V was clipped by 5 bases and J by 3 bases, with 8 bases between them. This CDR3 contains 12 residues. Per the germline V gene, CDR1 is MNHEY and CDR2 is SVGAGI.

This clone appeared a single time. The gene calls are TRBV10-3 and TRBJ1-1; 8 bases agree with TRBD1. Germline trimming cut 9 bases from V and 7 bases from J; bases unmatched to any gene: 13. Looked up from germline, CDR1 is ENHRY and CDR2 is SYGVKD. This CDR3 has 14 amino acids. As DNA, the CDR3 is TGTGCCATTCGACTGACAGGGGTGGAGAGTGAAGCTTTCTTT. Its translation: CAIRLTGVESEAFF.

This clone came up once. CDR3 nucleotides: TGTGCCAGCAGTCCGACGGGACAGGGAAATTCACCCCTCCACTTT. Amino acid sequence: CASSPTGQGNSPLHF. The chain recombines TRBV28 with TRBJ1-6, with 9 bases that match TRBD1. The V and J ends lost 5 bases and 7 bases, in that order; junction bases with no gene match: 6. The germline V gene has CDR1 MDHEN and CDR2 SYDVKM. This CDR3 comprises 15 residues.

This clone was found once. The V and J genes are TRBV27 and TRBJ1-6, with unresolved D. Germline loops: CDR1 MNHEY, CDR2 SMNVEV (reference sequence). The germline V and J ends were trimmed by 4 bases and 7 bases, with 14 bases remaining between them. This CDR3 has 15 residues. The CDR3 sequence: CASSSRLDGNSPLHF. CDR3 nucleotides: TGTGCCAGCAGTTCTAGACTTGACGGGAATTCACCCCTCCACTTT.

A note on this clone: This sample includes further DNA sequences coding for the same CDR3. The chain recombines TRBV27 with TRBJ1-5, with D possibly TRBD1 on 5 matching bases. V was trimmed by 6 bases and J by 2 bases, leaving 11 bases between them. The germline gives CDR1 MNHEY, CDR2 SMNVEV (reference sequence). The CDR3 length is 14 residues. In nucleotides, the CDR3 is TGTGCCAGCAGCTTAGTGGGGGGCAATCAGCCCCAGCATTTT. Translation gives CASSLVGGNQPQHF.

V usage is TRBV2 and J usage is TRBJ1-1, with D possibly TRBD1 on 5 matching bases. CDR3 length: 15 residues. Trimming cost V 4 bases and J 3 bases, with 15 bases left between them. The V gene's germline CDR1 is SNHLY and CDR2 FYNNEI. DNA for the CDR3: TGTGCCAGCAGTGTACGGGGGTGGTATTACACTGAAGCTTTCTTT. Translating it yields CASSVRGWYYTEAFF.

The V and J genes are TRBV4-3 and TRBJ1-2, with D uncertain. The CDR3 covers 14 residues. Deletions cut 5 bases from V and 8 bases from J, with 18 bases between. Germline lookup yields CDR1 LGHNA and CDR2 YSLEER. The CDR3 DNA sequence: TGCGCCAGCAGCGACGAATGGGCAGTTCACGGCTACACCTTC. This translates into CASSDEWAVHGYTF.

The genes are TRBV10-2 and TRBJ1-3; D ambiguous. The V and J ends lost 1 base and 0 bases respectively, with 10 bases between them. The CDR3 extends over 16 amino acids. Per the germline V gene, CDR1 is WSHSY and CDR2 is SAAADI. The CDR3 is CASSEFPESSGNTIYF. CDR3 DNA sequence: TGCGCCAGCAGTGAGTTTCCGGAAAGCTCTGGAAACACCATATATTTT.

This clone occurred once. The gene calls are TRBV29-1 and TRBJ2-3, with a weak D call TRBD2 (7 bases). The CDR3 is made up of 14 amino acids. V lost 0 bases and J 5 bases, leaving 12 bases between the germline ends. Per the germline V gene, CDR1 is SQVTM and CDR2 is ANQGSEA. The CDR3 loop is CSVEEGGAGDTQYF. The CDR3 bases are TGCAGCGTTGAAGAGGGGGGGGCAGGAGATACGCAGTATTTT.

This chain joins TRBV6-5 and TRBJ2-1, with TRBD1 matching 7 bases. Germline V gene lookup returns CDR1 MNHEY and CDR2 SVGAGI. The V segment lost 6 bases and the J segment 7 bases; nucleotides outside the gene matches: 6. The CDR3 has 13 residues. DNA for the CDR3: TGTGCCAGCAGGAAAGGACAGGCGAATGAGCAGTTCTTC. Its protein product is CASRKGQANEQFF.

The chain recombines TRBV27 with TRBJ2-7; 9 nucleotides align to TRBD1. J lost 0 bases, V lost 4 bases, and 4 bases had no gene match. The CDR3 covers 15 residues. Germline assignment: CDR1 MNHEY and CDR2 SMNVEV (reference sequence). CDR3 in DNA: TGTGCCAGCAGTTACGGGACAGGGAGCTCCTACGAGCAGTACTTC. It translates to CASSYGTGSSYEQYF.

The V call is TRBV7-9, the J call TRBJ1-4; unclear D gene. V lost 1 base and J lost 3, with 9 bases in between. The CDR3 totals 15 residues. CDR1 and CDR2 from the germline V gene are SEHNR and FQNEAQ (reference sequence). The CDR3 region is CASSLVGEANEKLFF. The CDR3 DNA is TGTGCCAGCAGCTTAGTCGGGGAAGCTAATGAAAAACTGTTTTTT.

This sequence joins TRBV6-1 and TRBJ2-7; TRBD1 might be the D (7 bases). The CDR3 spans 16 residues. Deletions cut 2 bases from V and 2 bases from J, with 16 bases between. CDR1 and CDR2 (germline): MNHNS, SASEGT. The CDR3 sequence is CASSERGRGWTYEQYF. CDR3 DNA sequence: TGTGCCAGCAGTGAAAGGGGGCGGGGCTGGACCTACGAGCAGTACTTC.

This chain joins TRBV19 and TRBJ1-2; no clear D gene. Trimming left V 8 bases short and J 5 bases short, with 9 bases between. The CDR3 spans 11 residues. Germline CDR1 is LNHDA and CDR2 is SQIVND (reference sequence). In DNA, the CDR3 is TGTGCCAGTCCTAGTGGGTATGGCTACACCTTC. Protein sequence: CASPSGYGYTF.

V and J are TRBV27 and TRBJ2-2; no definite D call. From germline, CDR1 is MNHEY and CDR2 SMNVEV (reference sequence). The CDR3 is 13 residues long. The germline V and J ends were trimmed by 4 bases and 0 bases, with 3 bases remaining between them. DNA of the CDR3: TGTGCCAGCAGTTCCACGAACACCGGGGAGCTGTTTTTT. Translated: CASSSTNTGELFF.

The CDR3 here is CASSQDSEWGGSSYEQYF. The CDR3 nucleotides read TGCGCCAGCAGCCAAGACTCCGAGTGGGGGGGAAGCTCCTACGAGCAGTACTTC. The chain carries TRBV4-3 and TRBJ2-7; 7 bases match TRBD2. Germline V gene lookup returns CDR1 LGHNA and CDR2 YSLEER. This CDR3 is 18 amino acids long. With V trimmed by 0 bases and J by 0 bases, 11 bases remained unmatched.

CDR3 in amino acids: CASSLNFRATEAFF. CDR3 coding DNA: TGTGCCAGCAGTTTAAACTTCAGGGCAACTGAAGCTTTCTTT. The chain is built from TRBV27 and TRBJ1-1, with D perhaps TRBD1 (5 bases). This CDR3 comprises 14 residues. Germline V gene sequence: CDR1 MNHEY, CDR2 SMNVEV (reference sequence). V gave up 2 bases and J gave up 5 bases, with 12 bases separating them.

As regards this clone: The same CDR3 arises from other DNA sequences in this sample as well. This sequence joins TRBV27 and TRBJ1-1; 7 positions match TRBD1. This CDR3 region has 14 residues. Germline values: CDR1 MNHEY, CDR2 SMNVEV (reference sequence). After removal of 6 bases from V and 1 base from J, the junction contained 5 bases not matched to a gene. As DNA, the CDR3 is TGTGCCAGCAGGCGACAGGGTACGAACACTGAAGCTTTCTTT. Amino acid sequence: CASRRQGTNTEAFF.

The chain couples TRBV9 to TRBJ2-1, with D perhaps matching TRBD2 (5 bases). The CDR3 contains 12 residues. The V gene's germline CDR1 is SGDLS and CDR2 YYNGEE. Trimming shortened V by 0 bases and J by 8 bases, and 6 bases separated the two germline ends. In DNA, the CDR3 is TGTGCCAGCAGCGTAGCACTAGATGAGCAGTTCTTC. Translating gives CASSVALDEQFF.

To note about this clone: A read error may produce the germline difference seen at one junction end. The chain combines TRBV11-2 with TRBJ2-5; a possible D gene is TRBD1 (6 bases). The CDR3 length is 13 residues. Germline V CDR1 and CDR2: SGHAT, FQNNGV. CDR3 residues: CASTLQGPETQYF. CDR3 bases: TGTGCCAGCACCTTACAGGGTCCTGAGACCCAGTACTTC. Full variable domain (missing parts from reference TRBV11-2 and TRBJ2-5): EAGVAQSPRYKIIEKRQSVAFWCNPISGHATLYWYQQILGQGPKLLIQFQNNGVVDDSQLPKDRFSAERLKGVDSTLKIQPAKLEDSAVYLCASTLQGPETQYFGPGTRLLVL.

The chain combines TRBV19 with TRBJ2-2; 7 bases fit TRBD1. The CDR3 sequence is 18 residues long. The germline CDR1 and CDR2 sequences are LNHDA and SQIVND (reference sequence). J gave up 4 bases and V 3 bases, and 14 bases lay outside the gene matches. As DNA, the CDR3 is TGTGCCAGTAGTATTTCACAGGGGCAGGCCTCGGGCACCGGGGAGCTGTTTTTT. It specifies CASSISQGQASGTGELFF.

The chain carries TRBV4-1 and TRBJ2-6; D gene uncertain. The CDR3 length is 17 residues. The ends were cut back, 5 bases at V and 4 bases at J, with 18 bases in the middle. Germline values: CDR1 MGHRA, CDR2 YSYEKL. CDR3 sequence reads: CASSVAGSMPGANVLTF. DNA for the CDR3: TGCGCCAGCAGCGTTGCAGGCTCGATGCCAGGGGCCAACGTCCTGACTTTC.